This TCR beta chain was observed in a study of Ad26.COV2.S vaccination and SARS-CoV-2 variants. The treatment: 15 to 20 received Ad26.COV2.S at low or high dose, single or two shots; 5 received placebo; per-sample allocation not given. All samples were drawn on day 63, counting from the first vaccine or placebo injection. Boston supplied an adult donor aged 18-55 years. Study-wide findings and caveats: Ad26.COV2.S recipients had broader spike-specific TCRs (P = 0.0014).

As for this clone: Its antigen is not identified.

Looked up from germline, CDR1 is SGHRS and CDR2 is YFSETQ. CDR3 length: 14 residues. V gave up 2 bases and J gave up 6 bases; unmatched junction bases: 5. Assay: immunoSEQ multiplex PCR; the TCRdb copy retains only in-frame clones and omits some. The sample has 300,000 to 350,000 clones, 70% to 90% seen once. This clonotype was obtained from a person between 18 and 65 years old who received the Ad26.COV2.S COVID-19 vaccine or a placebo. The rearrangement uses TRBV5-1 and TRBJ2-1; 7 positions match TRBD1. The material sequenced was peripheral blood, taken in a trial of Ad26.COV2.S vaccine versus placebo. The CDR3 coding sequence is TGCGCCAGCAGCTTAACAGGGGTTGTCAATGAGCAGTTCTTC. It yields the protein CASSLTGVVNEQFF.